A single sample gave rise to the 17 T cell receptor beta chains below, sequenced in a study of blood T cells in healthy people across ages. Sample-barcoded 5' priming and a J-beta primer mix drove a second PCR of roughly 6 to 12 cycles. In TCRdb, the 5' RACE reads were re-called with MiXCR into one record per CDR3 protein. The data contain roughly 570,000 distinct CDR3 sequences, 25% to 30% of them singletons. Source material: blood. Source of these receptors: a woman in her seventies in good health.

The V gene is TRBV7-2, the J gene TRBJ1-2, with TRBD1 as a possible D gene (6 bases). CDR1 is SGHTA and CDR2 is FQGNSA in the germline V gene. Trimming left V 5 bases short and J 13 bases short, with 20 bases between. This CDR3 is built from 13 residues. CDR3: CASSPHSPGGITF. CDR3 nucleotides: TGTGCCAGCAGCCCTCACTCACCGGGGGGCATCACCTTC.

A word on this clonotype: Compared with germline, one end of the junction differs, possibly owing to a read error. The chain joins TRBV7-7 to TRBJ2-5; 12 nucleotides agree with TRBD2. Germline loops: CDR1 SSHAT, CDR2 FNYEAQ (reference sequence). The CDR3 extends over 15 amino acids. CDR3 sequence (DNA): TGTGCCAACAGCTTACCTGGGACTAGCGGGGAGACCCAGTACTTC. Its translation: CANSLPGTSGETQYF. Full variable domain (remainder filled in from reference TRBV7-7 and TRBJ2-5): GAGVSQSPRYKVTKRGQDVTLRCDPISSHATLYWYQQALGQGPEFLTYFNYEAQPDKSGLPSDRFSAERPEGSISTLTIQRTEQRDSAMYRCANSLPGTSGETQYFGPGTRLLVL.

This clonotype was picked up a small number of times. The chain joins TRBV15 to TRBJ1-2; D not certain. The CDR3 runs to 16 residues. In germline, CDR1 is LNHNV, CDR2 YYDKDF (reference sequence). Trimming left V 1 base short and J 4 bases short, with 16 bases between. CDR3 region: CATSRGEGSLLYGYTF. The CDR3 coding sequence is TGTGCCACCAGCAGAGGAGAAGGGTCATTACTCTATGGCTACACCTTC.

This clonotype was counted a few times. This chain links TRBV11-3 with TRBJ2-1; TRBD2 matches at 8 bases. The J segment lost 14 bases and the V segment lost 3 bases, leaving 12 bases of the junction unmatched. This CDR3 has 14 amino acids. Germline values: CDR1 SGHNT, CDR2 YENEEA. In nucleotides, the CDR3 is TGTGCCAGCAGCTTTGAGCGGGGGCCTCAGGATGAGTTCTTC. Translation: CASSFERGPQDEFF.

The gene calls are TRBV30 and TRBJ1-1; a possible D gene is TRBD1 (6 bases). Germline V gives CDR1 GTSNPN, CDR2 SVGIG (reference sequence). The CDR3 runs to 15 residues. V shed 2 bases and J shed 0 bases, with 13 bases lying between them. The CDR3 nucleotides read TGTGCCTGGAGTCCTCGGGGGCACATGAACACTGAAGCTTTCTTT. This sequence encodes CAWSPRGHMNTEAFF. Variable domain in full (rest from reference TRBV30 and TRBJ1-1): SQTIHQWPATLVQPVGSPLSLECTVEGTSNPNLYWYRQAAGRGLQLLFYSVGIGQISSEVPQNLSASRPQDRQFILSSKKLLLSDSGFYLCAWSPRGHMNTEAFFGQGTRLTVV.

This rearrangement joins TRBV6-6 to TRBJ2-5, with D possibly being TRBD1 (5 bases). Germline CDR1 reads MNHNY; CDR2 reads SVGAGI (reference sequence). Deletions cut 6 bases from V and 4 bases from J, with 9 bases between. There are 12 residues in the CDR3. Written as DNA, the CDR3 is TGTGCCAGCAGAATTACAGGAGAGACCCAGTACTTC. This translates into CASRITGETQYF.

V usage is TRBV18 and J usage is TRBJ1-2; 12 nucleotides match TRBD1. V dropped 3 bases and J dropped 8; count of bases not matched to a gene: 16. The CDR3 contains 18 residues. CDR1 is KGHSH, CDR2 LQKENI, per germline. The CDR3 DNA reads as TGTGCCAGCTCACCGTTGGGACAGGGGGCGCGTGTGATTTTAGGCTACACCTTC. Translation: CASSPLGQGARVILGYTF.

The J gene is TRBJ2-1, the V gene TRBV7-7; 7 bases align to TRBD2. Germline CDR1 and CDR2: SSHAT and FNYEAQ (reference sequence). This CDR3 spans 16 amino acids. With V trimmed by 5 bases and J by 4 bases, 11 bases remained unmatched. The CDR3 coding sequence is TGTGCCAGCAGCGCCAGGGAGCGGGGTGGATACAATGAGCAGTTCTTC. This gives the protein CASSARERGGYNEQFF.

This sequence joins TRBV27 and TRBJ1-2; 9 nucleotides match TRBD1. CDR1 is MNHEY, CDR2 SMNVEV, per germline (reference sequence). Losses at the gene ends were 5 bases for V and 13 bases for J; bases not matched to a gene: 23. The CDR3 sequence is 17 residues long. The CDR3 spells CASSQQGAIPYVRVLTF. In DNA form, the CDR3 reads TGTGCCAGCAGTCAACAGGGGGCGATCCCATACGTACGTGTTCTCACCTTC.

This clonotype showed up just a few times. The chain employs TRBV7-2 and TRBJ1-5; 8 bases line up with TRBD1. CDR1 and CDR2 (germline): SGHTA, FQGNSA. Trimming at V came to 5 bases and at J to 3 bases, leaving 9 bases not matched to a gene. The CDR3 spans 16 residues. The CDR3 nucleotides read TGTGCCAGCAGCCCCTGGACAGGGTCGACCAATCAGCCCCAGCATTTT. This translates into CASSPWTGSTNQPQHF.

The gene calls are TRBV12-3 or TRBV12-4 and TRBJ2-7, with D possibly matching TRBD1 (7 bases). Trimming took 1 base from V and 3 from J, leaving 13 bases between them. This CDR3 region has 15 residues. The CDR3 coding sequence is TGTGCCAGCAGTTTAGGTCAGGGGGGAATCTACGAGCAGTACTTC. Translated: CASSLGQGGIYEQYF.

The sample holds a few counts of this clonotype. The V call is TRBV12-3 or TRBV12-4, the J call TRBJ2-5, with 9 bases fitting TRBD1. V was pared by 7 bases and J by 5 bases, with 8 bases of the junction left unmatched. CDR3 length equals 14 residues. The CDR3 nucleotides read TGTGCCAGCAACCGGGACAGGGTCGGGGAGACCCAGTACTTC. It yields the protein CASNRDRVGETQYF.

This clonotype was counted a few times. The chain recombines TRBV7-2 with TRBJ1-4; D is ambiguous. Trimming removed 1 base from V and 2 bases from J, with 11 bases in between. In germline, CDR1 is SGHTA, CDR2 FQGNSA. The length of the CDR3 is 16 residues. This CDR3 is CASSLGTVGTNEKLFF. DNA of the CDR3: TGTGCCAGCAGCTTAGGGACCGTGGGGACTAATGAAAAACTGTTTTTT.

For the CDR3, the DNA is TGTGCCAGCAGCCCCCTAACGGGGGGCTTCACAGATACGCAGTATTTT. This gives the protein CASSPLTGGFTDTQYF. This chain joins TRBV6-4 and TRBJ2-3; D is possibly TRBD2 (7 bases). Trimming cost V 6 bases and J 2 bases, with 18 bases left between them. This CDR3 is 16 amino acids long. Per the germline V gene, CDR1 is MRHNA and CDR2 is SNTAGT.

This clonotype appeared a few times. The V and J genes are TRBV20-1 and TRBJ2-3, with a tentative D call TRBD2 (5 bases). V shed 3 bases and J shed 7 bases, with 8 bases lying between them. The CDR3 runs 11 residues. CDR1 DFQATT and CDR2 SNEGSKA come from the germline V gene (reference sequence). The CDR3 loop reads CSASNGNTQYF. Here the CDR3 DNA reads TGCAGTGCTAGTAACGGGAATACGCAGTATTTT.

V is TRBV18 and J is TRBJ1-1; D is uncertain. There are 13 residues in the CDR3. V dropped 6 bases and J dropped 0 bases, with 8 bases sitting between them. Germline loops: CDR1 KGHSH, CDR2 LQKENI. The CDR3 is CASSWVLNTEAFF. The CDR3 region has the DNA TGTGCCAGCTCTTGGGTCTTGAACACTGAAGCTTTCTTT.

This clonotype was detected only a few times. The J gene is TRBJ2-1, the V gene TRBV7-2; TRBD2 agrees at 8 bases. Germline V CDR1 and CDR2: SGHTA, FQGNSA. Trimming cost V 7 bases and J 4 bases; bases outside gene matches: 9. This CDR3 region has 15 residues. The CDR3 sequence: CASTVRGGSYNEQFF. The CDR3, as DNA: TGTGCCAGCACCGTACGGGGGGGCTCGTACAATGAGCAGTTCTTC.